The T cell receptor beta chain described here comes from a study of patients and donors after allogeneic stem cell transplantation. Looked up from germline, CDR1 is SGHRS and CDR2 is YFSETQ. This CDR3 region has 14 residues. V shed 2 bases and J shed 5 bases, with 13 bases lying between them. TCRdb analysed the RT-PCR reads with MiXCR anew, one entry per CDR3 protein. The data contain under 200,000 distinct CDR3 sequences, roughly 22% of them singletons. The receptor was isolated from a human donor who was either an allogeneic HSCT recipient or a stem cell or donor lymphocyte infusion donor (not recorded which). It is not recorded whose cells these are; they may come from a transplant donor. Sequencing used blood, either unsorted or a sorted T cell fraction (not recorded which). This sequence joins TRBV5-1 and TRBJ2-5; the D is unclear. The CDR3 bases are TGCGCCAGCAGCTTAGCTTGGCAGCTGGAGACCCAGTACTTC. Encoded protein: CASSLAWQLETQYF.